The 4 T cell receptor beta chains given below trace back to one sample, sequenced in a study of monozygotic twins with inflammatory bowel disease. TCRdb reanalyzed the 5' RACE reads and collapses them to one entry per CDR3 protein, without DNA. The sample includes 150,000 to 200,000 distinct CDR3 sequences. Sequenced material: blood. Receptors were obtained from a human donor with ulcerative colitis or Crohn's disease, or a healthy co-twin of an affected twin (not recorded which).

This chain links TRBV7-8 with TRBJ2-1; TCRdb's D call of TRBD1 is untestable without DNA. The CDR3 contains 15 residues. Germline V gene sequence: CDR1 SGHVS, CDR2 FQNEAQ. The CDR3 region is CASSLPNRTANEQFF.

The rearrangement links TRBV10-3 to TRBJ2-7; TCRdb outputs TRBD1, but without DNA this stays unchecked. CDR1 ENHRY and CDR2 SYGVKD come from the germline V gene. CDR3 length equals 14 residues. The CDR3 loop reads CAISAKPQGYEQYF.

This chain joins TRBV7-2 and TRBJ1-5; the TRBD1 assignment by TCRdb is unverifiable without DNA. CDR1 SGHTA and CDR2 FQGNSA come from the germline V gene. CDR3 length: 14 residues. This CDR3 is CASSLWGPDQPQHF.

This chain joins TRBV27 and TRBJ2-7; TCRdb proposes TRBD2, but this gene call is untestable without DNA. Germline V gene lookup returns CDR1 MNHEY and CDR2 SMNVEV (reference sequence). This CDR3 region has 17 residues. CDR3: CASSLQLAGGLHYEQYF.